Listed below are T cell receptor beta chains from one sample, sequenced in a study of radiation and T cells in renal cell carcinoma. TCRdb's table, derived via immunoSEQ multiplex PCR, lists solely in-frame clones and lacks some. The table lists 25,000 to 30,000 clones, more than 65% of them singletons. Specimen: blood, collected from a patient whose treatment included radiotherapy and nephrectomy. Source of these receptors: a man aged 55 to 70 with renal cell carcinoma. The CDR3 runs from the conserved cysteine through the conserved F or W. The D gene is left open where the match is weak. Part of the rows lack a size; the others show once, few, many or a class for expanded clones.

CDR3: CASSFAWEGPYEQYF; DNA: TGTGCCAGCAGTTTCGCCTGGGAGGGACCCTACGAGCAGTACTTC; V: TRBV27; J: TRBJ2-7; D: TRBD2; size: NA; length: 15
CDR3: CASVHSNNSPLHF; DNA: TGTGCTAGTGTACACAGCAATAATTCACCCCTCCACTTT; V: TRBV12-5; J: TRBJ1-6; D: NA; size: NA; length: 13
CDR3: CASSSLVNQPQHF; DNA: TGTGCCAGCAGCTCCCTCGTAAATCAGCCCCAGCATTTT; V: TRBV11-2; J: TRBJ1-5; D: NA; size: NA; length: 13
CDR3: CSVAGGRGQGTDTQYF; DNA: TGCAGCGTTGCGGGGGGAAGGGGACAGGGAACAGATACGCAGTATTTT; V: TRBV29-1; J: TRBJ2-3; D: TRBD1; size: NA; length: 16
CDR3: CASRTTYQGVATEAFF; DNA: TGCGCCAGCAGAACGACTTACCAGGGGGTGGCCACTGAAGCTTTCTTT; V: TRBV5-1; J: TRBJ1-1; D: TRBD1; size: few; length: 16
CDR3: CASSEFGTVNTEAFF; DNA: TGTGCCAGCAGTGAATTTGGGACGGTGAACACTGAAGCTTTCTTT; V: TRBV2; J: TRBJ1-1; D: NA; size: few; length: 15
CDR3: CASSLSRGNEQFF; DNA: TGTGCCAGCAGCTTATCTAGGGGGAATGAGCAGTTCTTC; V: TRBV7-2; J: TRBJ2-1; D: NA; size: NA; length: 13
CDR3: CASSLPTGANVLTF; DNA: TGTGCCAGCAGCTTACCGACTGGGGCCAACGTCCTGACTTTC; V: TRBV7-6; J: TRBJ2-6; D: NA; size: NA; length: 14
CDR3: CSVAPEGTQPQHF; DNA: TGCAGCGTTGCCCCCGAGGGGACTCAGCCCCAGCATTTT; V: TRBV29-1; J: TRBJ1-5; D: NA; size: NA; length: 13
CDR3: CASRAQYNEQFF; DNA: TGTGCCAGCCGGGCCCAATACAATGAGCAGTTCTTC; V: TRBV2; J: TRBJ2-1; D: NA; size: NA; length: 12
CDR3: CASTGQGGFF; DNA: TGTGCCAGCACCGGACAGGGAGGTTTCTTC; V: TRBV6-6; J: TRBJ2-7; D: TRBD1; size: NA; length: 10
CDR3: CASSFPGSYEQYF; DNA: TGTGCCAGCAGCTTCCCAGGTTCCTACGAGCAGTACTTC; V: TRBV5-4; J: TRBJ2-7; D: NA; size: NA; length: 13
CDR3: CAWNPPRPEKNIQYF; DNA: TGTGCCTGGAACCCACCCAGGCCCGAAAAAAACATTCAGTACTTC; V: TRBV30; J: TRBJ2-4; D: NA; size: NA; length: 15
CDR3: CASSLSTSGNEQFF; DNA: TGTGCCAGCAGCTTATCAACTAGCGGCAATGAGCAGTTCTTC; V: TRBV7-7; J: TRBJ2-1; D: TRBD2; size: NA; length: 14
CDR3: CASSFRDFGEKLFF; DNA: TGTGCCAGCAGCTTCAGGGATTTTGGGGAAAAACTGTTTTTT; V: TRBV5-6; J: TRBJ1-4; D: NA; size: NA; length: 14
CDR3: CASSLRSGQRNQPQHF; DNA: TGTGCCAGCAGCTTAAGATCAGGACAGAGGAATCAGCCCCAGCATTTT; V: TRBV7-2; J: TRBJ1-5; D: NA; size: NA; length: 16
CDR3: CASGIRGRGDYGYTF; DNA: TGTGCCAGCGGCATTAGGGGGCGAGGTGACTATGGCTACACCTTC; V: TRBV28; J: TRBJ1-2; D: TRBD1; size: NA; length: 15
CDR3: CAITQGQPMGYTF; DNA: TGTGCCATCACTCAGGGACAGCCGATGGGCTACACCTTC; V: TRBV10-3; J: TRBJ1-2; D: TRBD1; size: NA; length: 13
CDR3: CASSPSNQPQHF; DNA: TGTGCCAGCAGCCCGTCAAATCAGCCCCAGCATTTT; V: TRBV2; J: TRBJ1-5; D: NA; size: NA; length: 12
CDR3: CASSFVGFSSGANVLTF; DNA: TGCGCCAGCAGCTTCGTGGGATTTAGCTCTGGGGCCAACGTCCTGACTTTC; V: TRBV5-1; J: TRBJ2-6; D: NA; size: NA; length: 17
CDR3: CASTAGGIYNSPLHF; DNA: TGTGCCAGCACCGCAGGGGGCATTTATAATTCACCCCTCCACTTT; V: TRBV28; J: TRBJ1-6; D: TRBD1; size: once; length: 15
CDR3: CASSPGGLGESEQFF; DNA: TGCGCCAGCAGTCCGGGGGGCCTAGGAGAGAGTGAGCAGTTCTTC; V: TRBV10-1; J: TRBJ2-1; D: NA; size: once; length: 15
CDR3: CASSLAGVGETQYF; DNA: TGCGCCAGCAGCTTAGCGGGAGTAGGAGAGACCCAGTACTTC; V: TRBV10-2; J: TRBJ2-5; D: TRBD2; size: NA; length: 14
CDR3: CASSSQNREAFF; DNA: TGTGCCAGCAGTTCCCAAAACAGGGAAGCTTTCTTT; V: TRBV28; J: TRBJ1-1; D: NA; size: NA; length: 12
CDR3: CASSLQGRSEQYF; DNA: TGTGCCAGCAGCCTACAGGGGAGGAGCGAGCAGTACTTC; V: TRBV7-9; J: TRBJ2-7; D: NA; size: NA; length: 13
CDR3: CAWNRAISGNTIYF; DNA: TGTGCCTGGAACAGGGCGATATCTGGAAACACCATATATTTT; V: TRBV30; J: TRBJ1-3; D: NA; size: few; length: 14
CDR3: CSVWVRTNTEAFF; DNA: TGCAGCGTTTGGGTCAGGACCAACACTGAAGCTTTCTTT; V: TRBV29-1; J: TRBJ1-1; D: NA; size: NA; length: 13
CDR3: CASSSRPGGEQYF; DNA: TGTGCCAGCAGCTCTAGGCCAGGGGGCGAGCAGTACTTC; V: TRBV7-2; J: TRBJ2-7; D: TRBD1; size: NA; length: 13
CDR3: CASSLAGTGSYEQYF; DNA: TGTGCCAGCAGCTTGGCCGGGACAGGGTCCTACGAGCAGTACTTC; V: TRBV5-6; J: TRBJ2-7; D: TRBD1; size: NA; length: 15
CDR3: CASSQMGTSGAGANVLTF; DNA: TGCGCCAGCAGCCAAATGGGGACTAGCGGGGCTGGGGCCAACGTCCTGACTTTC; V: TRBV4-1; J: TRBJ2-6; D: TRBD2; size: NA; length: 18
CDR3: CASSERRVPYEQYF; DNA: TGTGCCAGCAGTGAAAGGCGGGTCCCCTACGAGCAGTACTTC; V: TRBV6-1; J: TRBJ2-7; D: NA; size: NA; length: 14
CDR3: CASSVASRAGELFF; DNA: TGTGCCAGCAGCGTAGCATCCCGGGCCGGGGAGCTGTTTTTT; V: TRBV9; J: TRBJ2-2; D: NA; size: once; length: 14
CDR3: CASSLSDTQYF; DNA: TGTGCCAGCAGCTTATCCGATACGCAGTATTTT; V: TRBV7-9; J: TRBJ2-3; D: NA; size: NA; length: 11
CDR3: CSASTSGSGNEQFF; DNA: TGCAGCGCTTCGACTAGCGGGAGTGGTAATGAGCAGTTCTTC; V: TRBV29-1; J: TRBJ2-1; D: TRBD2; size: NA; length: 14
CDR3: CASSLGRQTTSYNEQFF; DNA: TGTGCCAGCAGCTTAGGGCGGCAGACTACCTCCTACAATGAGCAGTTCTTC; V: TRBV5-6; J: TRBJ2-1; D: NA; size: NA; length: 17
CDR3: CASSRDRAYEQYF; DNA: TGTGCCAGCAGCCGGGACAGGGCATACGAGCAGTACTTC; V: TRBV5-4; J: TRBJ2-7; D: TRBD1; size: NA; length: 13
CDR3: CAWSVPGSYGYTF; DNA: TGTGCCTGGAGTGTTCCAGGCTCCTATGGCTACACCTTC; V: TRBV30; J: TRBJ1-2; D: NA; size: NA; length: 13
CDR3: CASTTGTGSYNEQFF; DNA: TGTGCCAGCACCACCGGGACAGGGTCCTACAATGAGCAGTTCTTC; V: TRBV5-4; J: TRBJ2-1; D: TRBD1; size: NA; length: 15
CDR3: CASSLVSQDGYTF; DNA: TGTGCCAGCAGCTTAGTATCCCAGGATGGCTACACCTTC; V: TRBV7-8; J: TRBJ1-2; D: NA; size: NA; length: 13
CDR3: CASSLDRDSFRYSNQPQHF; DNA: TGTGCCAGCAGCTTGGACAGAGATTCCTTTCGTTATAGCAATCAGCCCCAGCATTTT; V: TRBV5-5; J: TRBJ1-5; D: NA; size: NA; length: 19
CDR3: CASSLDSYNEQFF; DNA: TGTGCCAGCAGCTTGGACTCCTACAATGAGCAGTTCTTC; V: TRBV6-5; J: TRBJ2-1; D: NA; size: NA; length: 13